This TCR beta chain derives from a study of cytomegalovirus exposure and HLA in healthy donors. This CDR3 comprises 15 residues. The V and J ends lost 4 bases and 5 bases, in that order; junction bases with no gene match: 8. Germline V lookup: CDR1 LNHDA, CDR2 SQIVND (reference sequence). PCR amplification relied on 60 Vbeta primers (plus 13 Jbeta primers). Some clones are missing from TCRdb's copy, which holds only in-frame ones; the method was immunoSEQ multiplex PCR. In total, the table holds about 200,000 clones. Points on this clone: Antigen unknown.

The study's findings and limits: Excluded were some V segments that proved indistinguishable, including TRBV6-2 and TRBV6-3.

The TCR comes from a man aged 30 to 39 in good health and CMV-seronegative. The material sequenced was PBMCs. The chain is built from TRBV19 and TRBJ2-5; 9 bases are a match to TRBD1. CDR3 region: CASSRRTGEGETQYF. CDR3 DNA: TGTGCCAGTAGTAGGCGGACAGGGGAGGGGGAGACCCAGTACTTC.